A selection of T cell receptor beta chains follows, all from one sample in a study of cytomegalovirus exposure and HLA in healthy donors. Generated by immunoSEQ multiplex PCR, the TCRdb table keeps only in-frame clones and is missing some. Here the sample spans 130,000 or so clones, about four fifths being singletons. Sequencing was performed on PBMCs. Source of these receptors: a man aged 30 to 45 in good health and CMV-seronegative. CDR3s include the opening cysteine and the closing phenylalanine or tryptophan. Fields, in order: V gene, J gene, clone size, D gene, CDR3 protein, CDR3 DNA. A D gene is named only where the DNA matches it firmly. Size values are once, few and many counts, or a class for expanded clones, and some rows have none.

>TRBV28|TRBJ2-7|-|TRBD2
CASSSPMGAGGNYEQYF
TGTGCCAGCAGTTCCCCCATGGGGGCGGGAGGGAATTACGAGCAGTACTTC
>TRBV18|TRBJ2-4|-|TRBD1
CASCWDRGSIQYF
TGTGCCAGCTGTTGGGACAGGGGAAGCATTCAGTACTTC
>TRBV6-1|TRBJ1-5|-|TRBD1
CASSATGGAGQPQHF
TGTGCCAGCAGTGCAACAGGGGGCGCGGGTCAGCCCCAGCATTTT
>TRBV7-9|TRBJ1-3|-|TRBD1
CASSRLGTDTGNTIYF
TGTGCCAGCAGCCGACTGGGGACAGATACTGGAAACACCATATATTTT
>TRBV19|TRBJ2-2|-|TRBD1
CASSKDRAGELFF
TGTGCCAGTAGTAAGGACAGGGCCGGGGAGCTGTTTTTT
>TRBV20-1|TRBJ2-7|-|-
CSASLDSVQYF
TGCAGTGCTAGCCTTGACTCCGTACAGTACTTC
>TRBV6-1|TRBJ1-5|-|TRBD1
CASSGIGTGGQPQHF
TGTGCCAGCAGCGGGATTGGGACAGGAGGCCAGCCCCAGCATTTT
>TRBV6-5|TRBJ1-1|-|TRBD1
CASSSWDRLNTEAFF
TGTGCCAGCAGTTCGTGGGACAGGTTGAACACTGAAGCTTTCTTT
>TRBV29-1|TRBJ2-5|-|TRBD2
CSVSGTRYDF
TGCAGCGTCTCCGGGACTAGGTACGACTTC
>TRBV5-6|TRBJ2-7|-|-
CASSLRDTSYEQYF
TGTGCCAGCAGCCTACGGGACACCTCCTACGAGCAGTACTTC
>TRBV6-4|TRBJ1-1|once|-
CASSAGVGMNTEAFF
TGTGCCAGCAGCGCAGGGGTTGGTATGAACACTGAAGCTTTCTTT
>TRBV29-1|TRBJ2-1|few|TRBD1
CSVGGTGGDEQFF
TGCAGCGTTGGGGGGACAGGTGGGGATGAGCAGTTCTTC
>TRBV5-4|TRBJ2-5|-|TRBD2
CASSLAGGAKTQYF
TGTGCCAGCAGCTTGGCCGGGGGGGCGAAGACCCAGTACTTC
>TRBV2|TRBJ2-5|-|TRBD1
CASRGTGAREETQYF
TGTGCCAGCAGAGGGACAGGGGCGCGGGAGGAGACCCAGTACTTC
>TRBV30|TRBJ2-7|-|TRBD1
CAWSVRTGEGQYF
TGTGCCTGGAGTGTGAGGACAGGGGAAGGGCAGTACTTC
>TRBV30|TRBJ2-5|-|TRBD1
CAWRGQGGQETQYF
TGTGCCTGGAGGGGACAGGGGGGCCAAGAGACCCAGTACTTC
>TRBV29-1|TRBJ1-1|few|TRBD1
CSVERQGGVTEAFF
TGCAGCGTTGAGAGGCAGGGGGGTGTCACTGAAGCTTTCTTT
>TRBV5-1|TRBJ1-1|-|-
CASSLWAGQNTEAFF
TGCGCCAGCAGCTTGTGGGCCGGACAGAACACTGAAGCTTTCTTT
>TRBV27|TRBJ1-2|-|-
CASSLGSGIYGYTF
TGTGCCAGCAGTTTAGGCTCAGGGATCTATGGCTACACCTTC
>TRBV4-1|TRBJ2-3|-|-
CASSTSTSGIPHADTQYF
-
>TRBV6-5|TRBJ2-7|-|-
CASSPGQIYEQYF
TGTGCCAGCAGCCCCGGACAAATTTACGAGCAGTACTTC
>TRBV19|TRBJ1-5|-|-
CASSILTGDSNQPQHF
TGTGCCAGTAGTATACTAACAGGCGATAGCAATCAGCCCCAGCATTTT
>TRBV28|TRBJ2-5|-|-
CASRDTATETQYF
TGTGCCAGCCGGGACACCGCAACGGAGACCCAGTACTTC
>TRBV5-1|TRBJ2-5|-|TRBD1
CASSLGTGGETQYF
TGCGCCAGCAGCTTGGGGACAGGGGGCGAGACCCAGTACTTC
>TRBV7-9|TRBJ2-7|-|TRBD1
CASSLSRDRGPSSYEQYF
TGTGCCAGCAGCTTATCCCGGGACAGGGGGCCCTCCTCCTACGAGCAGTACTTC
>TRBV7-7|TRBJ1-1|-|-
CASSLGPGSEAFF
TGTGCTAGCAGCTTAGGTCCGGGTTCTGAAGCTTTCTTT
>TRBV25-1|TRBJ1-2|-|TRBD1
CASSGDSVYGYTF
TGTGCCAGCAGTGGGGACAGTGTCTATGGCTACACCTTC
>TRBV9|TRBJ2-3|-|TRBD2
CASSFNPTSGYTDTQYF
TGTGCCAGCAGCTTTAACCCCACTAGCGGATACACAGATACGCAGTATTTT
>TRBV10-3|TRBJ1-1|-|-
CAISNDRLNGGSTEAFF
TGTGCCATCAGCAACGACAGGTTGAACGGAGGAAGCACTGAAGCTTTCTTT
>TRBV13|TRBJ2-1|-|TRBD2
CASSPKGRTSDEQFF
TGTGCCAGCAGCCCTAAAGGGAGGACTAGCGATGAGCAGTTCTTC
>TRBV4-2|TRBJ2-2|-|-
CASSYQGFGELFF
TGTGCCAGCAGCTACCAGGGATTCGGGGAGCTGTTTTTT
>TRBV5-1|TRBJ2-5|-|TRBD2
CASSLSLAGMGTQYF
TGCGCCAGCAGCTTAAGTCTAGCGGGAATGGGGACCCAGTACTTC
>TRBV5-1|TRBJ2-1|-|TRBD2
CASSGSGTSGGYNEQFF
TGCGCCAGCAGCGGATCCGGGACTAGCGGGGGCTACAATGAGCAGTTCTTC
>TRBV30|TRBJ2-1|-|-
CATQRADNEQFF
TGTGCCACTCAGCGGGCGGACAATGAGCAGTTCTTC
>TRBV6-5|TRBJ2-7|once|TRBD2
CASSYSRLAGFYEQYF
TGTGCCAGCAGTTACTCGAGATTAGCGGGTTTCTACGAGCAGTACTTC
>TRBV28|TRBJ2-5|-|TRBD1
CASSSAGTGDGETQYF
TGTGCCAGCAGTTCCGCCGGGACAGGGGATGGAGAGACCCAGTACTTC
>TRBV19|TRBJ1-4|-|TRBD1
CASSLIALGQGDEKLFF
TGTGCCAGTAGCTTAATCGCCCTGGGACAGGGTGATGAAAAACTGTTTTTT
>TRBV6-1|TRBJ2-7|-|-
CASAGASSSYEQYF
TGTGCCAGCGCAGGGGCCTCTAGCTCCTACGAGCAGTACTTC
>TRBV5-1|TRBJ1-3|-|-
CASSLSSGNTIYF
TGCGCCAGCAGCCTGAGCTCTGGAAACACCATATATTTT
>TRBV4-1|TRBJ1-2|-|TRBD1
CASSQPQGALNYGYTF
TGCGCCAGCAGCCAGCCGCAGGGGGCTCTTAACTATGGCTACACCTTC
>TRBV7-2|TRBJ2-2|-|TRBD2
CASSRGTSGYGELFF
TGTGCCAGCAGCCGGGGGACTAGCGGGTACGGGGAGCTGTTTTTT
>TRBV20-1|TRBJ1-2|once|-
CSATTIRYTF
TGCAGTGCTACGACAATTCGTTACACCTTC
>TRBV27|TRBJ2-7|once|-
CASSLRGGPYEQYF
TGTGCCAGCAGTTTAAGGGGGGGGCCCTACGAGCAGTACTTC
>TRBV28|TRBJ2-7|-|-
CASSPRANSYEQYF
TGTGCCAGCAGTCCTCGAGCGAACTCCTACGAGCAGTACTTC
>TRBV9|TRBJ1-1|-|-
CASSVAPGVTEAFF
TGTGCCAGCAGCGTAGCTCCCGGGGTAACTGAAGCTTTCTTT
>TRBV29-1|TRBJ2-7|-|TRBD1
CSVVPGQGLGEQYF
TGCAGCGTCGTCCCGGGACAGGGGTTGGGGGAGCAGTACTTC
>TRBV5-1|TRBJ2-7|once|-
CASSLASGAYEQYF
TGCGCCAGCAGCTTGGCGTCAGGGGCCTACGAGCAGTACTTC
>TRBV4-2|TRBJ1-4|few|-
CASSASGGGKLFF
TGTGCCAGCAGTGCCAGCGGGGGCGGAAAACTGTTTTTT
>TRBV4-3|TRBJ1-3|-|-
CASSQDSAGVSPGNTIYF
TGCGCCAGCAGCCAAGATAGCGCAGGGGTCTCCCCTGGAAACACCATATATTTT
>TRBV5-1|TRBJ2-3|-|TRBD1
CASSLFRQGQTDTQYF
TGCGCCAGCAGCTTGTTTAGACAGGGTCAGACAGATACGCAGTATTTT
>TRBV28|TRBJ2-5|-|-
CASSLRETQYF
TGTGCCAGCAGTTTACGGGAGACCCAGTACTTC
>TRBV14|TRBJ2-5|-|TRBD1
CASSRDRQETQYF
TGTGCCAGCAGCCGGGACAGACAAGAGACCCAGTACTTC